The clone carrying this T cell receptor beta chain was recorded a few times. The antigen is undetermined. One entry per CDR3 protein results from TCRdb running MiXCR on the 5' RACE reads. Among about 57,000 distinct CDR3 sequences listed, 6% to 7.5% were seen once. These data are taken from a study of T cells after yellow fever vaccination. Turning to the study itself: For low cell numbers, libraries were made with SMART-Seq v4 Ultra Low Input. Notes on the study in general: Any FACS-sorted repertoire could hold abundant clonotypes that contaminate it from the bulk population.

Germline loops: CDR1 SGHVS, CDR2 FNYEAQ. The junction had 6 bases not matched to a gene; V was cut back by 7 bases and J by 4 bases. The CDR3 totals 13 residues. The chain uses TRBV7-6 and TRBJ2-5; 7 bases fit TRBD1. The source material was CD8+ T cells sorted from PBMCs, sampled 15 days after the yellow fever booster vaccination. The receptor's source is a man aged 25-45 years who received the YFV17D yellow fever vaccine. The DNA for the CDR3 is TGTGCCAGCAATGAGGGGGCCTTAGAGACCCAGTACTTC. This sequence encodes CASNEGALETQYF.